The 26 T cell receptor beta chains below all came from one sample that was sequenced in a study of blood T cell repertoires in COVID-19. The table came from immunoSEQ multiplex PCR; TCRdb's copy has only in-frame clones and leaves some out. Here the sample spans fewer than 300,000 clones, around 88% being singletons. The material sequenced was PBMCs or T cells enriched from blood (not recorded which). The receptors shown here come from a woman aged 40 to 50 with acute COVID-19.

The chain combines TRBV7-6 with TRBJ2-1; 10 bases line up with TRBD2. CDR3 size: 16 residues. The germline V gene encodes CDR1 SGHVS and CDR2 FNYEAQ. V trimming: 0 bases; J trimming: 6 bases; junction bases outside the gene matches: 5. The CDR3: CASSLAPSGSRNEQFF. Here the CDR3 DNA reads TGTGCCAGCAGCTTAGCCCCTAGCGGGAGTCGCAATGAGCAGTTCTTC. Drawing the rest from reference TRBV7-6 and TRBJ2-1, the complete variable domain is GAGVSQSPRYKVTKRGQDVALRCDPISGHVSLYWYRQALGQGPEFLTYFNYEAQQDKSGLPNDRFSAERPEGSISTLTIQRTEQRDSAMYRCASSLAPSGSRNEQFFGPGTRLTVL.

This chain's CDR3 is CAIRPGGASEKLFF. The DNA for the CDR3 is TGTGCCATCAGACCTGGGGGGGCGAGTGAAAAACTGTTTTTT. The V and J genes are TRBV10-3 and TRBJ1-4; perhaps TRBD1 as D (6 bases). Per the germline V gene, CDR1 is ENHRY and CDR2 is SYGVKD. The CDR3 runs 14 residues. V dropped 6 bases and J dropped 7 bases, with 15 bases sitting between them.

CDR3 DNA sequence: TGCGCCAGCAGCTTGTATCAGGGGGTCCTAGGGAATGAGCAGTTCTTC. Translating gives CASSLYQGVLGNEQFF. V and J are TRBV5-1 and TRBJ2-1; 7 nucleotides match TRBD1. The CDR3 runs 16 residues. Germline V gene sequence: CDR1 SGHRS, CDR2 YFSETQ. The ends lost 1 base at V and 7 bases at J; junction bases unmatched: 11.

The V gene is TRBV5-1, the J gene TRBJ2-3; TRBD2 matches at 13 bases. This CDR3 has 16 amino acids. The germline gives CDR1 SGHRS, CDR2 YFSETQ. V trimming: 3 bases; J trimming: 2 bases; junction bases outside the gene matches: 3. This chain's CDR3 is CASSWGTSGDTDTQYF. The CDR3 coding sequence is TGCGCCAGCAGCTGGGGGACTAGCGGGGACACAGATACGCAGTATTTT.

CDR3 nucleotide sequence: TGTGCCAGCAGTGGGACAGGGAAGGTGCAGCCCCAGCATTTT. Its protein product is CASSGTGKVQPQHF. The chain carries TRBV2 and TRBJ1-5, with TRBD1 identical over 8 bases. Germline assignment: CDR1 SNHLY and CDR2 FYNNEI. V was clipped by 4 bases and J by 7 bases; unmatched bases: 6. The CDR3 loop spans 14 amino acids.

This sequence joins TRBV19 and TRBJ1-2; 7 positions agree with TRBD1. Germline CDR1 LNHDA, CDR2 SQIVND (reference sequence). The V and J ends lost 5 bases and 6 bases, in that order; junction bases with no gene match: 9. This CDR3 has 14 residues. This chain's CDR3 is CASSLGQQDHGYTF. Written as DNA, the CDR3 is TGTGCCAGTAGTCTGGGACAGCAGGACCATGGCTACACCTTC. Filled out from reference TRBV19 and TRBJ1-2, the complete variable domain reads DGGITQSPKYLFRKEGQNVTLSCEQNLNHDAMYWYRQDPGQGLRLIYYSQIVNDFQKGDIAEGYSVSREKKESFPLTVTSAQKNPTAFYLCASSLGQQDHGYTFGSGTRLTVV.

The J gene is TRBJ2-3, the V gene TRBV7-9; TRBD2 matches at 11 bases. Germline V gene data show CDR1 as SEHNR and CDR2 as FQNEAQ (reference sequence). CDR3 size: 18 residues. The trim removed 2 bases at V and 5 bases at J, leaving 12 bases unmatched. The CDR3 nucleotides read TGTGCCAGCAGCTTATCCTCTAGACTAGCGGGATTTGTAGATACGCAGTATTTT. The encoded protein is CASSLSSRLAGFVDTQYF.

This chain joins TRBV18 and TRBJ2-3; the match to TRBD2 covers 10 bases. The CDR3 covers 16 residues. Germline CDR1 reads KGHSH; CDR2 reads LQKENI. With 3 bases clipped from V and 2 bases from J, the junction kept 5 bases outside the gene matches. This CDR3 is CASSPLAGGTTDTQYF. The CDR3 DNA reads TGTGCCAGCTCACCCTTAGCGGGAGGAACCACAGATACGCAGTATTTT.

This chain links TRBV28 with TRBJ1-2; possible D gene TRBD1, 5 bases. This CDR3 contains 12 residues. Germline CDR1 is MDHEN and CDR2 is SYDVKM. The V gene lost 5 bases and the J gene lost 7 bases, with 11 bases spanning the gap. The CDR3 reads CASSPRQTGYTF. The DNA of the CDR3 is TGTGCCAGCAGTCCGCGACAGACTGGCTACACCTTC.

The chain joins TRBV27 to TRBJ1-4; unclear D gene. The ends were cut back, 6 bases at V and 0 bases at J, with 14 bases in the middle. The CDR3 loop spans 16 amino acids. Germline CDR1 is MNHEY and CDR2 is SMNVEV (reference sequence). CDR3 bases: TGTGCCAGCAGACGCGTGAGCGGGGCAACTAATGAAAAACTGTTTTTT. It translates to CASRRVSGATNEKLFF.

This chain joins TRBV3-1 (or the pseudogene TRBV3-2) and TRBJ1-5; 9 bases line up with TRBD1. The CDR3 totals 15 residues. Germline V gene lookup returns CDR1 LGHDT and CDR2 YNNKEL (reference sequence). Unmatched junction bases numbered 7, after V lost 6 bases and J lost 4 bases. CDR3 in amino acids: CASSLDRGANQPQHF. CDR3 sequence (DNA): TGTGCCAGCAGTCTCGACAGGGGGGCTAATCAGCCCCAGCATTTT.

This sequence joins TRBV6-5 and TRBJ1-5; maybe TRBD1 (5 bases). Germline CDR1 and CDR2: MNHEY and SVGAGI. The V end was cut by 6 bases, the J end by 5 bases, with 14 bases between. This CDR3 comprises 14 residues. The CDR3 sequence is CASSAQGTHQPQHF. The CDR3 DNA is TGTGCCAGCAGCGCCCAGGGTACCCATCAGCCCCAGCATTTT.

This clone was recorded only once. The gene calls are TRBV7-9 and TRBJ2-3; 7 bases align to TRBD1. The CDR3 sequence is 15 residues long. The V gene end was trimmed by 0 bases and the J gene end by 3 bases; junction bases not matched to a gene: 3. CDR1 is SEHNR and CDR2 is FQNEAQ in the germline V gene (reference sequence). DNA for the CDR3: TGTGCCAGCAGCTTAGCGACAGGGTCAACAGATACGCAGTATTTT. This gives the protein CASSLATGSTDTQYF.

This chain connects TRBV4-1 to TRBJ1-5, with D tentatively TRBD1 (5 bases). CDR1 and CDR2 (germline): MGHRA, YSYEKL. Trimming removed 3 bases from V and 11 bases from J, with 11 bases in between. The length of the CDR3 is 12 residues. CDR3 sequence (DNA): TGCGCCAGCAGCCACATCCGGGGGTCCCAGCATTTT. Its protein is CASSHIRGSQHF.

The chain couples TRBV9 to TRBJ1-1; 7 bases are a match to TRBD1. The CDR3 consists of 15 residues. V lost 2 bases to trimming and J lost 5 bases; unmatched junction nucleotides: 9. Germline values: CDR1 SGDLS, CDR2 YYNGEE. The CDR3 region is CASSVEGQTRTEAFF. CDR3 DNA sequence: TGTGCCAGCAGCGTTGAGGGACAGACGAGGACTGAAGCTTTCTTT.

The rearrangement joins TRBV28 to TRBJ1-2; D gene uncertain. This CDR3 comprises 14 residues. V lost 3 bases, J lost 3 bases, and 11 bases lay in between. CDR1 is MDHEN and CDR2 is SYDVKM in the germline V gene. CDR3 sequence reads: CASSFRNEDYGYTF. CDR3 nucleotide sequence: TGTGCCAGCAGTTTTAGAAACGAGGACTATGGCTACACCTTC.

The chain carries TRBV15 and TRBJ1-1; D may be TRBD1 (6 bases). Germline loops: CDR1 LNHNV, CDR2 YYDKDF (reference sequence). V was shortened by 6 bases and J by 1 base, with 12 bases between the two germline ends. The CDR3 consists of 14 residues. CDR3 sequence (DNA): TGTGCCACCAGTTCCATACAGGGGAACACTGAAGCTTTCTTT. This sequence encodes CATSSIQGNTEAFF.

The chain links TRBV2 to TRBJ2-5; D might be TRBD1 (5 bases). Germline loops: CDR1 SNHLY, CDR2 FYNNEI. Trimming removed 2 bases from V and 4 bases from J, with 5 bases in between. The CDR3 is made up of 12 amino acids. The CDR3 spells CASSEQGETQYF. CDR3 DNA sequence: TGTGCCAGCAGTGAACAGGGAGAGACCCAGTACTTC.

The chain is built from TRBV5-1 and TRBJ2-5; TRBD1 matches at 7 bases. With V trimmed by 4 bases and J by 4 bases, 7 bases remained unmatched. This CDR3 is built from 14 residues. Germline V CDR1 and CDR2: SGHRS, YFSETQ. CDR3 DNA: TGCGCCAGCAGCGTTGGGGCAGGGGGAGAGACCCAGTACTTC. This encodes CASSVGAGGETQYF.

This sequence joins TRBV7-9 and TRBJ2-1; D may be TRBD2 (5 bases). Germline V CDR1 and CDR2: SEHNR, FQNEAQ (reference sequence). Deletions cut 1 base from V and 4 bases from J, with 17 bases between. The CDR3 is 17 residues long. The CDR3 protein is CASSLGGSVRLYNEQFF. In DNA, the CDR3 is TGTGCCAGCAGCTTAGGTGGGAGCGTAAGGCTATACAATGAGCAGTTCTTC.

The chain uses TRBV11-2 and TRBJ2-1; D remains ambiguous. Germline CDR1 is SGHAT and CDR2 is FQNNGV. Trimming stripped 5 bases from V and 2 bases from J, with 10 bases between. This CDR3 spans 14 amino acids. CDR3 in amino acids: CASSPSGTYNEQFF. Written as DNA, the CDR3 is TGTGCCAGCAGCCCTAGTGGCACCTACAATGAGCAGTTCTTC.

V usage is TRBV27 and J usage is TRBJ1-3; D gene ambiguous. Germline loops: CDR1 MNHEY, CDR2 SMNVEV (reference sequence). Deletions cut 6 bases from V and 0 bases from J, with 6 bases between. The length of the CDR3 is 13 residues. The CDR3 bases are TGTGCCAGCAGACCAGGCTCTGGAAACACCATATATTTT. Translation gives CASRPGSGNTIYF.

The V and J genes are TRBV19 and TRBJ1-6, with D maybe TRBD1 (5 bases). Between the trimmed V and J ends, which lost 7 bases and 11 bases, there was a span of 18 bases. Germline-derived CDR1 and CDR2 are LNHDA and SQIVND (reference sequence). The CDR3 runs to 14 residues. The CDR3 loop reads CASNWSGGNPPLHF. CDR3 sequence (DNA): TGTGCCAGTAATTGGTCGGGGGGAAATCCACCCCTCCACTTT.

The genes are TRBV21-1 and TRBJ2-7; the listed D gene, TRBD2, was not tested against the DNA. TRBV21-1 is shown as a pseudogene. The CDR3 sequence is 15 residues long. CDR3 DNA: TGTGCCAGCAGCAAAGGGGAGGCCGGAACCTACGAGCAGTACGTC. Translated, it gives CASSKGEAGTYEQYV.

The V call is TRBV7-2, the J call TRBJ2-1, with 7 positions matching TRBD2. The germline V gene encodes CDR1 SGHTA and CDR2 FQGNSA. The CDR3 has 17 amino acids. V trimming: 4 bases; J trimming: 3 bases; junction bases outside the gene matches: 12. For the CDR3, the DNA is TGTGCCAGCAGCTACCTCCTGCGGGAGCGTTTCTACAATGAGCAGTTCTTC. Its protein product is CASSYLLRERFYNEQFF.

The gene calls are TRBV19 and TRBJ1-4, with a tentative D call TRBD1 (5 bases). Germline CDR1 and CDR2: LNHDA and SQIVND (reference sequence). Trimming cost V 7 bases and J 7 bases, with 16 bases left between them. The CDR3 length is 14 residues. The CDR3 DNA follows: TGTGCCAGTAAGGGGCCGCGACAGAGTGAAAAACTGTTTTTT. Protein: CASKGPRQSEKLFF. Based on the CDR3 plus reference TRBV19 and TRBJ1-4, the full variable domain is DGGITQSPKYLFRKEGQNVTLSCEQNLNHDAMYWYRQDPGQGLRLIYYSQIVNDFQKGDIAEGYSVSREKKESFPLTVTSAQKNPTAFYLCASKGPRQSEKLFFGSGTQLSVL.